The rows below give T cell receptor beta chains drawn from one sample of a study of Ad26.COV2.S vaccination and SARS-CoV-2 variants. The assay was immunoSEQ multiplex PCR, and TCRdb's table has in-frame clones only and misses some. The data contain about 500,000 clones, approximately 90% of them singletons. Here the sequenced sample was peripheral blood, taken in a trial of Ad26.COV2.S vaccine versus placebo. Every receptor here comes from a person between 18 and 59 years old who received the Ad26.COV2.S COVID-19 vaccine or a placebo. CDR3s include the opening cysteine and the closing phenylalanine or tryptophan. The order of the fields is V gene, J gene, D gene, clone size, CDR3 DNA, CDR3 protein. A D gene is named only where the DNA matches it firmly. The size of a clone is reported for some rows only, either as once, few or many, or as a class for expanded clones.

TRBV19,TRBJ1-1,.,.,TGTGCCAGTAGTATCGGCGGGCGGTCTGAAGCTTTCTTT,CASSIGGRSEAFF
TRBV6-2/TRBV6-3,TRBJ2-7,.,few,TGTGCCAGCAGTTCACAGGTGAACGAGCAGTACTTC,CASSSQVNEQYF
TRBV4-2,TRBJ2-5,TRBD1,.,TGTGCCAGCAGCCAGGCTGGTCCGGGACAGGGTGCGGAGACCCAGTACTTC,CASSQAGPGQGAETQYF
TRBV19,TRBJ2-1,TRBD2,.,TGTGCCAGTACCTTCGGGACTAGCGGGGGGTACTACAATGAGCAGTTCTTC,CASTFGTSGGYYNEQFF
TRBV6-2/TRBV6-3,TRBJ2-7,.,once,TGTGCCAGCAGTTACGCGGCCTACTCCTACGAGCAGTACTTC,CASSYAAYSYEQYF
TRBV5-6,TRBJ1-6,.,.,TGTGCCAGCAGCTTGGAGGGGAGAAACGTGGCACCCCTCCACTTT,CASSLEGRNVAPLHF
TRBV11-2,TRBJ2-7,.,once,TGTGCCAGCAGCTTAGGGAGCCAGAGGGGACACCTTGCCTACGAGCAGTACTTC,CASSLGSQRGHLAYEQYF
TRBV7-2,TRBJ1-5,.,.,TGTGCCAGCAGCCCCACCCAGTTTAGCAATCAGCCCCAGCATTTT,CASSPTQFSNQPQHF
TRBV18,TRBJ2-7,.,.,TGTGCCAGCTCACAGGGGAACGAGCAGTACTTC,CASSQGNEQYF
TRBV6-6,TRBJ1-1,.,.,TGTGCCAGCAGTTTGTTAACACGACCGAACACTGAAGCTTTCTTT,CASSLLTRPNTEAFF
TRBV9,TRBJ2-1,.,once,TGTGCCAGCAGCGGTGGATTAAGCTCCTACAATGAGCAGTTCTTC,CASSGGLSSYNEQFF
TRBV6-5,TRBJ2-1,TRBD2,.,TGTGCCAGCAGTTACTCGCTAGCGGGTACATCAGGTGAGCAGTTCTTC,CASSYSLAGTSGEQFF
TRBV18,TRBJ2-7,.,.,TGTGCCAGCTCACGGGGGGCCGTAAACGAGCAGTACTTC,CASSRGAVNEQYF
TRBV3-1/TRBV3-2,TRBJ1-4,.,.,TGTGCCAGCAGCCAAGGCGGAACTAATGAAAAACTGTTTTTT,CASSQGGTNEKLFF
TRBV6-5,TRBJ2-1,TRBD1,.,TGTGCCAGCAGTCCGGGGACAGGGGAATACAATGAGCAGTTCTTC,CASSPGTGEYNEQFF
TRBV12-3/TRBV12-4,TRBJ1-1,TRBD1,.,TGTGCCAGCAGTTTTCAGGGGGGGACTGAAGCTTTCTTT,CASSFQGGTEAFF
TRBV12-3/TRBV12-4,TRBJ1-2,.,.,TGTGCCAGCAGTTTCAGGGGAAACTATGGCTACACCTTC,CASSFRGNYGYTF
TRBV6-4,TRBJ2-3,TRBD2,.,TGTGCCAGCAGTGGAAGCGGGGGGGCCAGTACGCAGTATTTT,CASSGSGGASTQYF
TRBV28,TRBJ2-1,TRBD2,.,TGTGCCAGCGAGCGGGAGGGCTCATACAATGAGCAGTTCTTC,CASEREGSYNEQFF
TRBV27,TRBJ2-5,TRBD2,.,TGTGCCAGCAGTTCCCCTACTGAGCGGGGAGGCGATGATACCCAGTACTTC,CASSSPTERGGDDTQYF
TRBV11-2,TRBJ2-3,.,few,TGTGCCAGCAGCTCTGTAACAGGTAGCACAGATACGCAGTATTTT,CASSSVTGSTDTQYF
TRBV6-1,TRBJ2-1,.,.,TGTGCCAGCAGTGAAAAATTTACCTCGTACAATGAGCAGTTCTTC,CASSEKFTSYNEQFF
TRBV6-2/TRBV6-3,TRBJ1-4,.,.,TGTGCCAGCAGTTACTCGATGGGAGGTAATGAAAAACTGTTTTTT,CASSYSMGGNEKLFF
TRBV7-3,TRBJ1-1,.,.,TGTGCCAGCAGCTTAACGAAGGACAGTGAAGCTTTCTTT,CASSLTKDSEAFF
TRBV9,TRBJ2-3,.,.,TGTGCCAGCAGCGTAGGATTAGGAGGAACAGATACGCAGTATTTT,CASSVGLGGTDTQYF
TRBV27,TRBJ1-4,.,.,TGTGCCAGCAGTTTACTATCGGGAAATGAAAAACTGTTTTTT,CASSLLSGNEKLFF
TRBV27,TRBJ2-5,TRBD1,.,TGTGCCAGCAGCCAGGGGACAGCCCGCCAAGAGACCCAGTACTTC,CASSQGTARQETQYF
TRBV29-1,TRBJ2-7,.,once,TGCAGCGTTGTGGTCAGTTCCTACGAGCAGTACTTC,CSVVVSSYEQYF
TRBV5-1,TRBJ2-2,.,.,TGCGCCAGCAGCCCTTCTAGAGGGGAGGTCACCGGGGAGCTGTTTTTT,CASSPSRGEVTGELFF
TRBV28,TRBJ1-2,.,.,TGTGCCAGCAGTTCCCAAACAGGCCACTATGGCTACACCTTC,CASSSQTGHYGYTF
TRBV7-2,TRBJ1-6,.,.,TGTGCCAGCAGCTTAGTCCCGAGGGGAATGGCAAATTCACCCCTCCACTTT,CASSLVPRGMANSPLHF
TRBV6-6,TRBJ2-3,.,.,TGTGCCAGCAGGGTTGGCACAGATACGCAGTATTTT,CASRVGTDTQYF
TRBV11-2,TRBJ2-5,TRBD2,.,TGTGCCAGCAGCTTAGTACTAGCGACGGAGACCCAGTACTTC,CASSLVLATETQYF
TRBV30,TRBJ1-6,.,.,TGTGCCTGGAGTGGGTTATGGGCGGGGAGCTCCTATAATTCACCCCTCCACTTT,CAWSGLWAGSSYNSPLHF
TRBV2,TRBJ2-7,TRBD2,.,TGTGCCAGCAGTTGGGGAGGGGTCCGCTCCTACGAGCAGTACTTC,CASSWGGVRSYEQYF
TRBV19,TRBJ1-5,.,.,TGTGCCAGTAGGAGGACGTTTAGCAATCAGCCCCAGCATTTT,CASRRTFSNQPQHF
TRBV5-4,TRBJ2-7,.,.,TGTGCCAGCAGCTTGGGGGGGCCTACCGGCGAGCAGTACTTC,CASSLGGPTGEQYF
TRBV3-1/TRBV3-2,TRBJ2-7,.,.,TGTGCCAGCAGCCAAGCGGCCCTAACCTACGAGCAGTACTTC,CASSQAALTYEQYF
TRBV14,TRBJ2-1,TRBD2,.,TGTGCCAGCAGCCAAGTATTGGGAGGGGAGCAGTTCTTC,CASSQVLGGEQFF
TRBV5-5,TRBJ2-7,.,.,TGTGCCAGCAGCCTACAAACAGGGTTGAGCGGGATTGAGCAGTACTTC,CASSLQTGLSGIEQYF
TRBV4-1,TRBJ2-7,.,.,TGCGCCAGCAGCCAGCCGGCTAGCTCCTACGAGCAGTACTTC,CASSQPASSYEQYF
TRBV20-1,TRBJ2-1,.,.,TGCAGTGCTAGTGGTCGATCCTCCTACAATGAGCAGTTCTTC,CSASGRSSYNEQFF
TRBV11-3,TRBJ2-1,.,once,TGTGCCAGCAGCGCTAGGACCCAGGGGTCCAATGAGCAGTTCTTC,CASSARTQGSNEQFF
TRBV15,TRBJ2-5,TRBD2,.,TGTGCCACCAGCGATAAGGTAGCGGGGAGGGAGACCCAGTACTTC,CATSDKVAGRETQYF
TRBV6-5,TRBJ1-6,TRBD1,.,TGTGCCAGCAGTTACGGGACAGTTCATAATTCACCCCTCCACTTT,CASSYGTVHNSPLHF
TRBV12-3/TRBV12-4,TRBJ2-5,.,.,TGTGCCAGCAGTTCCGGGGCCCAAGAGACCCAGTACTTC,CASSSGAQETQYF
TRBV24-1,TRBJ2-2,TRBD2,.,TGTGCCACCCGTTCACCTCCTAGCGGGAGGTACCACACCGGGGAGCTGTTTTTT,CATRSPPSGRYHTGELFF
TRBV19,TRBJ2-1,.,.,TGTGCCAGCAGACGGGGAGACGACGGCAATGAGCAGTTCTTC,CASRRGDDGNEQFF
TRBV5-1,TRBJ2-3,TRBD2,.,TGCGCCAGCAGCTTGGATGCGGGGGACACAGATACGCAGTATTTT,CASSLDAGDTDTQYF
TRBV15,TRBJ2-1,.,.,TGTGCCACCAGCAGGTCGCTCAGGGAGCAGTTCTTC,CATSRSLREQFF
TRBV6-2/TRBV6-3,TRBJ1-2,TRBD1,.,TGTGCCAGCAGCTCCGGGACAGTTTCTAACTATGGCTACACCTTC,CASSSGTVSNYGYTF
TRBV7-8,TRBJ1-1,.,few,TGTGCCAGCAGCTTAGGAGGCAGACTGAACACTGAAGCTTTCTTT,CASSLGGRLNTEAFF